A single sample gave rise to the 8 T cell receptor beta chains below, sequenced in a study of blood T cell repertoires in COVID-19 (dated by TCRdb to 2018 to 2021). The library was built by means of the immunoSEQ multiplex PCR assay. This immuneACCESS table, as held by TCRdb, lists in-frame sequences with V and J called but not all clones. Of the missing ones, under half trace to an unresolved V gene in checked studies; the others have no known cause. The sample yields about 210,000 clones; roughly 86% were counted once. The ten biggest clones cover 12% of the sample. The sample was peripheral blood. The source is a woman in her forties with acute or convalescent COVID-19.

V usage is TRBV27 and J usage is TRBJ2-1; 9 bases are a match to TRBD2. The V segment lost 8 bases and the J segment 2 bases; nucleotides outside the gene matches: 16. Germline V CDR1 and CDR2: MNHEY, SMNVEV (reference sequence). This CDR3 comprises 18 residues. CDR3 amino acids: CASSKPQLLAGPYNEQFF. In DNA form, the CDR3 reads TGTGCCAGCTCTAAACCCCAGCTACTAGCGGGTCCCTACAATGAGCAGTTCTTC.

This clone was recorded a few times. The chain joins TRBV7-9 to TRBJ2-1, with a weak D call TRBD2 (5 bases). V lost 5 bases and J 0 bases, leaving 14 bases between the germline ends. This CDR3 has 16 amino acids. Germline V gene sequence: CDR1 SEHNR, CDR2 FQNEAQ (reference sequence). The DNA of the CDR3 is TGTGCCAGCAGCCCCCTTAGCGTCAGCTCCTACAATGAGCAGTTCTTC. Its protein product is CASSPLSVSSYNEQFF.

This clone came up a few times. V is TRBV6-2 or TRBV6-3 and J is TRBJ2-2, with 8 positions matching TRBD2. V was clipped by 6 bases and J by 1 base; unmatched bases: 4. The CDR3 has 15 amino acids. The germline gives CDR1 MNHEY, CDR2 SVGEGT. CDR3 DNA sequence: TGTGCCAGCAGCCCCGGGGGGGTGAACACCGGGGAGCTGTTTTTT. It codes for CASSPGGVNTGELFF.

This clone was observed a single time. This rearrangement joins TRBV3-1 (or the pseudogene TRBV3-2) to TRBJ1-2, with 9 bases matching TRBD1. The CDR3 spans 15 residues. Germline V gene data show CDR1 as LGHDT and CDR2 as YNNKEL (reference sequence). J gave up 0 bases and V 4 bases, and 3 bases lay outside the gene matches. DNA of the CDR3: TGTGCCAGCAGCCGCGGGACAGGGTCTAACTATGGCTACACCTTC. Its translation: CASSRGTGSNYGYTF.

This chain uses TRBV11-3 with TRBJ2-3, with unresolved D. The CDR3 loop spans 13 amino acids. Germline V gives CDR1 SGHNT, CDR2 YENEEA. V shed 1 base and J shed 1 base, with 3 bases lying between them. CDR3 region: CASSLGGTDTQYF. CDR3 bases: TGTGCCAGCAGCTTAGGAGGCACAGATACGCAGTATTTT.

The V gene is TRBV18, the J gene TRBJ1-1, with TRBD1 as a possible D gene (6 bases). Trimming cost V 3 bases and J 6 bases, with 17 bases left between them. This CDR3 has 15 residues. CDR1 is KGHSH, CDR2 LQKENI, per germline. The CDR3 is CASSPWAGEIAEAFF. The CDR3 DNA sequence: TGTGCCAGCTCACCGTGGGCAGGGGAGATTGCTGAAGCTTTCTTT.

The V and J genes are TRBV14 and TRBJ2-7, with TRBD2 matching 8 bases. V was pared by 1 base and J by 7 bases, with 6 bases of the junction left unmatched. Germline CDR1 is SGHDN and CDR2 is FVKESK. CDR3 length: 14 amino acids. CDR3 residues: CASSQVSGGSEQYF. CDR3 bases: TGTGCCAGCAGCCAAGTTTCGGGAGGGAGTGAGCAGTACTTC.

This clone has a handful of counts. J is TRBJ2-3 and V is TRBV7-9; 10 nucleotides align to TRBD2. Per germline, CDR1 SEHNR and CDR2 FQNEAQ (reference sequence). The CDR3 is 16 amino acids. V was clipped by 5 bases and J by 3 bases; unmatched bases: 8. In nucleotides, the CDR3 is TGTGCCAGCAGCCCCGGACTAGCGGACCCGACAGATACGCAGTATTTT. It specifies CASSPGLADPTDTQYF. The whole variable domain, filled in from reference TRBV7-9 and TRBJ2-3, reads DTGVSQNPRHKITKRGQNVTFRCDPISEHNRLYWYRQTLGQGPEFLTYFQNEAQLEKSRLLSDRFSAERPKGSFSTLEIQRTEQGDSAMYLCASSPGLADPTDTQYFGPGTRLTVL.